The 14 T cell receptor beta chains below were found in one sample sequenced in a study of blood T cells in healthy people across ages. The use of a sample-barcoded 5' primer and a J-beta primer mix characterized a second PCR of roughly 7 to 12 cycles. TCRdb itself ran the 5' RACE reads through MiXCR, one entry per CDR3 protein. The table records about 570,000 distinct CDR3 sequences, 27% of them present only once. Sequenced input: blood. The receptors shown here come from a woman aged 70-85 years in good health.

The rearrangement links TRBV20-1 to TRBJ2-7; 12 bases fit TRBD2. The V and J ends lost 1 base and 2 bases, in that order; junction bases with no gene match: 6. Germline assignment: CDR1 DFQATT and CDR2 SNEGSKA (reference sequence). The CDR3 length is 16 residues. CDR3 coding DNA: TGCAGTGCTAGAGTCACTAGCGGGAGGACCCCCTACGAGCAGTACTTC. Encoded protein: CSARVTSGRTPYEQYF.

The chain is built from TRBV6-1 and TRBJ1-5, with TRBD1 as a possible D gene (6 bases). Trimming removed 11 bases at V and 2 bases at J, with 19 bases between. Germline CDR1 and CDR2: MNHNS and SASEGT. The CDR3 sequence is 15 residues long. Here the CDR3 DNA reads TGTGCCGCTCGTACAGGGTCTGGGGGCAATCAGCCCCAGCATTTT. It encodes CAARTGSGGNQPQHF.

This clonotype has more than one count but fewer than ten. The chain has TRBV19 and TRBJ2-6, with D possibly TRBD2 on 5 matching bases. The CDR3 spans 15 residues. V lost 6 bases to trimming and J lost 2 bases, with 11 bases between them. Per germline, CDR1 LNHDA and CDR2 SQIVND (reference sequence). In nucleotides, the CDR3 is TGTGCCAGTAGACTCGAGGGAGCTGGGGCCAACGTCCTGACTTTC. Its translation is CASRLEGAGANVLTF. Looking up the rest from reference TRBV19 and TRBJ2-6 gives the full variable domain: DGGITQSPKYLFRKEGQNVTLSCEQNLNHDAMYWYRQDPGQGLRLIYYSQIVNDFQKGDIAEGYSVSREKKESFPLTVTSAQKNPTAFYLCASRLEGAGANVLTFGAGSRLTVL.

This chain connects TRBV27 to TRBJ2-7; D possibly corresponds to TRBD2 (5 bases). Trimming took 2 bases from V and 3 from J, leaving 20 bases between them. This CDR3 has 17 amino acids. Germline CDR1 and CDR2: MNHEY and SMNVEV (reference sequence). CDR3 DNA: TGTGCCAGCAGTTTAAGAGGTGAGGTGTCCCGGGGCTACGAGCAGTACTTC. Protein sequence: CASSLRGEVSRGYEQYF.

V gene TRBV3-1 combines with J gene TRBJ1-2, with D possibly being TRBD1 (6 bases). The V end lost 4 bases, the J end lost 8 bases, and 14 bases lay between the germline ends. The length of the CDR3 is 13 residues. CDR1 and CDR2 (germline): LGHDT, YNNKEL (reference sequence). CDR3 coding DNA: TGTGCCAGCAGCCCGCGGGACACGAAAGGCTACACCTTC. It codes for CASSPRDTKGYTF.

The chain recombines TRBV2 with TRBJ2-7; D is ambiguous. V was clipped by 4 bases and J by 3 bases, with 13 bases between them. The CDR3 is made up of 14 amino acids. Germline CDR1 SNHLY, CDR2 FYNNEI. The CDR3 here is CASSAGRRLYEQYF. DNA of the CDR3: TGTGCCAGCAGTGCGGGCCGCCGACTCTACGAGCAGTACTTC.

The chain is built from TRBV12-3 or TRBV12-4 and TRBJ2-5; possible D gene TRBD1, 6 bases. Trimming removed 3 bases from V and 9 bases from J, with 11 bases in between. The CDR3 is 12 residues long. CDR3 loop: CASSLGARAQYF. In DNA, the CDR3 is TGTGCCAGCAGTTTGGGGGCGAGGGCCCAGTACTTC.

At least ten counts were recorded for this clonotype. The chain employs TRBV7-9 and TRBJ2-4, with D hard to call. V lost 1 base and J lost 5, with 12 bases in between. This CDR3 region has 15 residues. From germline, CDR1 is SEHNR and CDR2 FQNEAQ (reference sequence). CDR3: CASSLVGGRENIQYF. DNA of the CDR3: TGTGCCAGCAGCTTAGTAGGTGGTCGGGAAAACATTCAGTACTTC.

Here the CDR3 DNA reads TGTGCCAGCAGCTTACCGACTAGCGGGTCAAACAATGAGCAGTTCTTC. This sequence encodes CASSLPTSGSNNEQFF. The chain combines TRBV7-2 with TRBJ2-1; 10 nucleotides agree with TRBD2. The CDR3 loop spans 16 amino acids. Germline V CDR1 and CDR2: SGHTA, FQGNSA. Unmatched junction bases numbered 6, after V lost 2 bases and J lost 5 bases.

This clonotype was detected a few times. This sequence joins TRBV7-2 and TRBJ2-1; D is perhaps TRBD2 (6 bases). The J call may be wrong; the DNA end is better matched by TRBJ2-7. This CDR3 region has 15 residues. Germline CDR1 and CDR2: SGHTA and FQGNSA. The CDR3 sequence is CASSLATGVAYEQYF. CDR3 in DNA: TGTGCCAGCAGCTTAGCGACGGGGGTGGCCTACGAGCAGTACTTC.

The V gene is TRBV20-1, the J gene TRBJ1-1; 8 positions agree with TRBD1. Per the germline V gene, CDR1 is DFQATT and CDR2 is SNEGSKA (reference sequence). The trim removed 6 bases at V and 4 bases at J, leaving 7 bases unmatched. There are 13 residues in the CDR3. The CDR3 coding sequence is TGCAGTGCGTGGACAGGGAGGGGCACTGAAGCTTTCTTT. Its protein product is CSAWTGRGTEAFF.

This clonotype was seen only a few times. The chain has TRBV7-9 and TRBJ2-2; 7 bases map to TRBD2. Germline values: CDR1 SEHNR, CDR2 FQNEAQ (reference sequence). The CDR3 runs to 14 residues. V gave up 0 bases and J gave up 10 bases; unmatched junction bases: 5. The CDR3 spells CASSLAGGSEELFF. The CDR3 DNA follows: TGTGCCAGCAGCTTAGCCGGGGGGTCGGAGGAGCTGTTTTTT.

This clonotype was observed a few times. CDR3 DNA: TGTGCCAGCCTGGACAGGTACAACTCCTACGAGCAGTACTTC. Translating gives CASLDRYNSYEQYF. The chain couples TRBV6-6 to TRBJ2-5; 7 bases fit TRBD1. The J call may be faulty, since TRBJ2-7 better matches the DNA end. The CDR3 contains 14 residues. Germline-derived CDR1 and CDR2 are MNHNY and SVGAGI (reference sequence).

As for this clonotype: A much larger clonotype is one base distant, so this may be a read error. The chain employs TRBV7-9 and TRBJ2-5, with 8 nucleotides matching TRBD2. The closer fit of TRBJ2-1 to the DNA end suggests the J call may be wrong. The CDR3 has 13 residues. Germline CDR1 is SEHNR and CDR2 is FQNEAQ (reference sequence). CDR3 residues: CASSSLAGIQQFF. CDR3 coding DNA: TGTGCCAGCAGCTCCCTAGCGGGTATTCAGCAGTTCTTC.